The rows below give T cell receptor beta chains drawn from one sample of a study of T-cell memory formation after mild COVID-19. Via MiXCR, TCRdb re-called the 5' RACE reads, giving one row per CDR3 protein. The sample carries 350,000 to 500,000 distinct CDR3 sequences, around a quarter recorded once. The specimen was PBMCs or a T cell subset sorted from them (not recorded which). Receptors were obtained from an adult woman who had mild COVID-19 (a few samples of this study predate the infection). Cell type and time point are not known. CDR3s include the opening cysteine and the closing phenylalanine or tryptophan. The D gene is left open where the match is weak. The size of a clone is reported for some rows only, either as once, few or many, or as a class for expanded clones.

TRBJ2-1,TRBD2,TRBV4-2,many,TGTGCCAGCAGCCCGAAAAGGTCGGGACTAGCGAGCTCTGAGCAGTTCTTC,CASSPKRSGLASSEQFF
TRBJ1-1,NA,TRBV4-2,NA,TGTGCCAGCAGCCAAGAGGGGAGCTGGGGGGTAGGAGAAGCTTTCTTT,CASSQEGSWGVGEAFF
TRBJ1-1,NA,TRBV12-3/TRBV12-4,NA,TGTGCCAGCAGTCCAGGAATGACTAGGGTGAGCACTGAAGCTTTCTTT,CASSPGMTRVSTEAFF
TRBJ2-2,NA,TRBV4-2,NA,TGTGCCAGCAGCCACAGTGCCGGGACGAACACCGGGGAGCTGTTTTTT,CASSHSAGTNTGELFF
TRBJ2-7,NA,TRBV9,NA,TGTGCCAGCAGCCCTGGACAAATGGAGGACGAGCAGTACTTC,CASSPGQMEDEQYF
TRBJ2-2,TRBD2,TRBV6-2/TRBV6-3,NA,TGTGCCAGCAGACTCAGCGGGAGTGTCGGGGAGCTGTTTTTT,CASRLSGSVGELFF
TRBJ1-1,NA,TRBV30,NA,TGTGCCTGGAGTGTAACCGAGTGGTTGAACACTGAAGCTTTCTTT,CAWSVTEWLNTEAFF
TRBJ2-1,NA,TRBV7-9,NA,TGTGCCAGCACAAGGGTCTGGGTCCACAATGAGCAGTTCTTC,CASTRVWVHNEQFF
TRBJ2-2,NA,TRBV2,NA,TGTGCCAGCCGGGACAAAAACACCGGGGAGCTGTTTTTT,CASRDKNTGELFF
TRBJ2-6,TRBD1,TRBV6-4,few,TGTGCCAGCAGTGACCTCTACAGGGGCGCTGGGGCCAACGTCCTGACTTTC,CASSDLYRGAGANVLTF
TRBJ2-7,TRBD1,TRBV4-1,few,TGCGCCAGCAGCCAGTGGACCGGGACAGGGGGCATCTACGAGCAGTACTTC,CASSQWTGTGGIYEQYF
TRBJ2-2,NA,TRBV12-3/TRBV12-4,NA,TGTGCCAGCAGTTTAGCCCGAGGGGGGGAGCTGTTTTTT,CASSLARGGELFF
TRBJ2-7,NA,TRBV4-3,NA,TGCGCCAGCAGCCAAGAATTTCGCCGATTTGGTGCGGGGTACGAGCAGTACTTC,CASSQEFRRFGAGYEQYF
TRBJ2-1,NA,TRBV12-3/TRBV12-4,NA,TGTGCCAGCAGTTCCCCCCGAAATGAGCAGTTCTTC,CASSSPRNEQFF
TRBJ1-5,TRBD1,TRBV12-3/TRBV12-4,NA,TGTGCCAGCAGAGACCGGACAGGGAGCAATCAGCCCCAGCATTTT,CASRDRTGSNQPQHF
TRBJ1-2,TRBD1,TRBV29-1,few,TGCAGCGTCAGAACAGGGACAGCGCTGGGCTACACCTTC,CSVRTGTALGYTF
TRBJ2-3,TRBD2,TRBV30,NA,TGTGCCTGGAGTGACCCGGCGGTAGCGGGGTATTTGGATACGCAGTATTTT,CAWSDPAVAGYLDTQYF
TRBJ1-4,NA,TRBV5-1,few,TGCGCCAGCAGCTTCCAGGGAAACGAAAAACTGTTTTTT,CASSFQGNEKLFF
TRBJ2-7,NA,TRBV20-1,few,TGCAGTGCTAGGATCTCCTACGAGCAGTACTTC,CSARISYEQYF
TRBJ2-1,TRBD2,TRBV11-2,few,TGTGCCAGCAGCCAAATCGGACTAGCGGCTTCCTACAATGAGCAGTTCTTC,CASSQIGLAASYNEQFF
TRBJ2-1,NA,TRBV11-3,once,TGTGCCAGCAGCTTATCTGAGGGATGGGGCTCCTACAATGAGCAGTTCTTC,CASSLSEGWGSYNEQFF
TRBJ2-3,TRBD2,TRBV12-3/TRBV12-4,NA,TGTGCCAGCAGATTTAGCGGGAGTACAGATACGCAGTATTTT,CASRFSGSTDTQYF
TRBJ2-1,TRBD2,TRBV18,NA,TGTGCCAGCTCACCTTCTAAATCCCTAGCGGGAGCTTTCTACAATGAGCAGTTCTTC,CASSPSKSLAGAFYNEQFF
TRBJ2-1,NA,TRBV15,few,TGTGCCACCAGCTCAGCGGCAGATTACAATGAGCAGTTCTTC,CATSSAADYNEQFF
TRBJ1-1,NA,TRBV6-5,NA,TGTGCCAGCAGGCCCCTAGGAAAGCGGGAGGCTTTCTTT,CASRPLGKREAFF
TRBJ1-1,TRBD1,TRBV14,few,TGTGCCAGCAGCCGATTCGACAGGGGCGCTGAAGCTTTCTTT,CASSRFDRGAEAFF
TRBJ1-1,NA,TRBV7-9,few,TGTGCCAGCAGCCCGACTCCGAACACTGAAGCTTTCTTT,CASSPTPNTEAFF
TRBJ1-2,TRBD1,TRBV5-1,NA,TGCGCCAGCAGCGCCACAGGGGGGACGGACTATGGCTACACCTTC,CASSATGGTDYGYTF
TRBJ2-7,TRBD1,TRBV2,many,TGTGCCAGCAGGGGACAGGGGGTCTACGAGCAGTACTTC,CASRGQGVYEQYF
TRBJ2-7,NA,TRBV20-1,NA,TGCAGTGCTAGACCCTTTCTAGCGCCTCGCTACGAGCAGTACTTC,CSARPFLAPRYEQYF
TRBJ2-7,NA,TRBV7-8,NA,TGTGCCAGCAGCTCCGGGAATAAGCAGTACTTC,CASSSGNKQYF
TRBJ1-3,NA,TRBV7-9,few,TGTGCCAGCAGCTATCTCACCGGGGACACCATATATTTT,CASSYLTGDTIYF
TRBJ2-7,NA,TRBV9,few,TGTGCCAGCAGCGTAGCTGACCAGTTCTACGAGCAGTACTTC,CASSVADQFYEQYF
TRBJ2-7,NA,TRBV21-1,few,TGTGCCAGCAGCAAAGTGGGCGGAGCTACCTACGAGCAGTACTTC,CASSKVGGATYEQYF
TRBJ1-1,NA,TRBV3-1,NA,TGTGCCAGCAGCGAAGGGGGATCCGGGAACACTGAAGCTTTCTTT,CASSEGGSGNTEAFF
TRBJ2-7,NA,TRBV7-2,many,TGTGCCAGCAGCCCACGACAGGAGCGCTACGAGCAGTACTTC,CASSPRQERYEQYF
TRBJ2-7,TRBD1,TRBV27,few,TGTGCCAGCAGTTCCCTACAGGGGGCGAACAACCACGAGCAGTACTTC,CASSSLQGANNHEQYF
TRBJ2-7,NA,TRBV11-2,NA,TGTGCCAGCAGCTTAGGCAAGGCAGTGTACGAGCAGTGCTTC,CASSLGKAVYEQCF
TRBJ2-7,NA,TRBV27,few,TGTGCCAGCAGTTGGAGGGGGCCGACCTACGAGCAGTACTTC,CASSWRGPTYEQYF
TRBJ2-4,NA,TRBV7-2,NA,TGTGCCAGCAGTGGGACCTCCCACATTCAGTACTTC,CASSGTSHIQYF
TRBJ2-7,TRBD2,TRBV20-1,few,TGCAGTGCTAGGCCTATACTAGCGCCCGGGACCTACGAGCAGTACTTC,CSARPILAPGTYEQYF
TRBJ2-2,NA,TRBV2,NA,TGTGCCAGCTGGAGGGCAACCGGGGAGCTGTTTTTT,CASWRATGELFF
TRBJ1-2,NA,TRBV7-8,NA,TGTGCCAGCAGCTCAAGCAGGGCTTCCTATGGCTACACCTTC,CASSSSRASYGYTF
TRBJ2-2,NA,TRBV5-1,few,TGCGCCAGCACCCAGGGACTGAACACCGGGGAGCTGTTTTTT,CASTQGLNTGELFF
TRBJ2-4,TRBD2,TRBV7-2,NA,TGTGCCAGCAGCCCGGAGCTAGCGGGGAACATTCAGTACTTC,CASSPELAGNIQYF
TRBJ2-2,NA,TRBV12-3/TRBV12-4,few,TGTGCCAGCAGTTTAGCACAGGGATTTGTCACCGGGGAGCTGTTTTTT,CASSLAQGFVTGELFF
TRBJ2-7,NA,TRBV20-1,once,TGCAGTGCCCCTCCCGGCGGGGGCTACTACGAGCAGTACTTC,CSAPPGGGYYEQYF
TRBJ2-4,NA,TRBV12-3/TRBV12-4,NA,TGTGCCAGCAGTTTTACTGACCCCCTGGAAACAACCAAAAACATTCAGTACTTC,CASSFTDPLETTKNIQYF